This entry is about one T cell receptor (beta chain). Antigen: not known. Treatment meaning: randomized to nivolumab then ipilimumab (arm A) or the reverse (arm B). Using immunoSEQ multiplex PCR, the repertoire was profiled, and TCRdb retains in-frame clones only, with some absent. This sample has 9,000 to 13,000 clones, with about 30% found just once. The data derive from a study of sequential checkpoint blockade in melanoma. Study background: TCRβ was sequenced from DNA of 90 or so pretreatment tumors. After nivolumab or ipilimumab alone, around 20 patients had week-13 rebiopsies. Overall study findings and caveats: Rising tumor T-cell fraction and clonality meant about 30 times likelier benefit. Tumor T-cell fraction and clonality correlated with PD-L1 and CD8+ counts.

J lost 3 bases, V lost 1 base, and 12 bases had no gene match. CDR3 size: 18 residues. CDR1 is MNHGY and CDR2 is SAAAGT in the germline V gene. This clonotype was obtained from a human donor with melanoma. This chain links TRBV6-8 with TRBJ2-1; 7 bases map to TRBD1. The source was tumor tissue (inferred from file names), collected from a patient given nivolumab and ipilimumab in sequence. DNA for the CDR3: TGTGCCAGCAGTTACTGGGTTGGGGATGGACAGGTCTACAATGAGCAGTTCTTC. Protein: CASSYWVGDGQVYNEQFF.